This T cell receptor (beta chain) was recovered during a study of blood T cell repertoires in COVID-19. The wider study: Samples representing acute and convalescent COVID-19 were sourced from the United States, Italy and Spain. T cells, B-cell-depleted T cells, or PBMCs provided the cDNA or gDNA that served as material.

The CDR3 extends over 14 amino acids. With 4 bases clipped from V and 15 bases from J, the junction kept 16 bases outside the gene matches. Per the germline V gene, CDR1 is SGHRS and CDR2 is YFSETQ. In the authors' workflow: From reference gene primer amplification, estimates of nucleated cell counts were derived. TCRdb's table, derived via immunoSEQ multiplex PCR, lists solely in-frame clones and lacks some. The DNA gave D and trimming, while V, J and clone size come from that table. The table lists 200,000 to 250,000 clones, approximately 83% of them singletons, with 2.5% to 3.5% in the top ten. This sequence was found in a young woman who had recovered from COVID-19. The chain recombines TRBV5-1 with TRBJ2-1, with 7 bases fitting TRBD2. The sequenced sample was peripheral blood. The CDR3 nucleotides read TGCGCCAGCAGCCTGCAACCCGCGGGGGATGGCGCGTTCTTC. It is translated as CASSLQPAGDGAFF.